The 18 T cell receptor beta chains in this list originate from one sample, sequenced in a study of blood T cell repertoires in COVID-19. Assay: immunoSEQ multiplex PCR; the TCRdb copy retains only in-frame clones and omits some. The sample consists of about 130,000 clones, 80% to 85% of them appearing once. The sample was PBMCs or T cells enriched from blood (not recorded which). The receptors stem from a man aged 25-45 years who had recovered from COVID-19.

V is TRBV30 and J is TRBJ2-5; a weak D match, TRBD2 (5 bases). The CDR3 covers 11 residues. Germline V gives CDR1 GTSNPN, CDR2 SVGIG (reference sequence). V lost 5 bases, J lost 4 bases, and 8 bases lay in between. In DNA, the CDR3 is TGTGCCTGGGCCGGGATAGAGACCCAGTACTTC. This gives the protein CAWAGIETQYF. The full variable domain, in which reference TRBV30 and TRBJ2-5 provide the parts outside the CDR3, is SQTIHQWPATLVQPVGSPLSLECTVEGTSNPNLYWYRQAAGRGLQLLFYSVGIGQISSEVPQNLSASRPQDRQFILSSKKLLLSDSGFYLCAWAGIETQYFGPGTRLLVL.

The V and J genes are TRBV5-5 and TRBJ1-3, with D unresolved. The ends were cut back, 2 bases at V and 0 bases at J, with 9 bases in the middle. CDR3 size: 15 residues. From germline, CDR1 is SGHKS and CDR2 YYEKEE (reference sequence). The chain's CDR3 is CASSFSSDSGNTIYF. The CDR3 DNA reads TGTGCCAGCAGCTTCAGCAGCGACTCTGGAAACACCATATATTTT. Looking up the rest from reference TRBV5-5 and TRBJ1-3 gives the full variable domain: DAGVTQSPTHLIKTRGQQVTLRCSPISGHKSVSWYQQVLGQGPQFIFQYYEKEERGRGNFPDRFSARQFPNYSSELNVNALLLGDSALYLCASSFSSDSGNTIYFGEGSWLTVV.

The rearrangement uses TRBV2 and TRBJ1-1; maybe TRBD1 (6 bases). V lost 8 bases and J lost 0, with 10 bases in between. The CDR3 has 13 residues. Germline V CDR1 and CDR2: SNHLY, FYNNEI. The DNA of the CDR3 is TGTGCCAGCGGCAGGGGAATGAACACTGAAGCTTTCTTT. This codes for CASGRGMNTEAFF. Variable domain in full (rest from reference TRBV2 and TRBJ1-1): EPEVTQTPSHQVTQMGQEVILRCVPISNHLYFYWYRQILGQKVEFLVSFYNNEISEKSEIFDDQFSVERPDGSNFTLKIRSTKLEDSAMYFCASGRGMNTEAFFGQGTRLTVV.

The chain carries TRBV10-3 and TRBJ1-6, with D tentatively TRBD1 (6 bases). V lost 7 bases, J lost 6 bases, and 19 bases lay in between. CDR3 length equals 16 residues. Germline V lookup: CDR1 ENHRY, CDR2 SYGVKD. CDR3: CAIKRDIGSSNSPLHF. The CDR3, as DNA: TGTGCCATCAAGCGGGACATTGGAAGTAGTAATTCACCCCTCCACTTT.

The gene calls are TRBV7-9 and TRBJ2-3; 12 nucleotides agree with TRBD2. The CDR3 covers 16 residues. The J segment lost 7 bases and the V segment lost 4 bases, leaving 9 bases of the junction unmatched. From germline, CDR1 is SEHNR and CDR2 FQNEAQ (reference sequence). As DNA, the CDR3 is TGTGCCAGCAGCTCGACGACTAGCGGGAGTGGTAATACGCAGTATTTT. This codes for CASSSTTSGSGNTQYF. Supplemented by reference TRBV7-9 and TRBJ2-3, the full variable domain reads DTGVSQNPRHKITKRGQNVTFRCDPISEHNRLYWYRQTLGQGPEFLTYFQNEAQLEKSRLLSDRFSAERPKGSFSTLEIQRTEQGDSAMYLCASSSTTSGSGNTQYFGPGTRLTVL.

This chain links TRBV3-1 (or the pseudogene TRBV3-2) with TRBJ2-2; possibly TRBD2 for D (5 bases). V dropped 1 base and J dropped 5 bases, with 11 bases sitting between them. The CDR3 runs to 15 residues. The germline gives CDR1 LGHDT, CDR2 YNNKEL (reference sequence). This CDR3 reads CASSQVRAGTGELFF. CDR3 DNA: TGTGCCAGCAGCCAAGTGAGGGCCGGGACCGGGGAGCTGTTTTTT.

This clone was found a few times. The V gene is TRBV4-1, the J gene TRBJ2-7; TRBD2 aligns across 9 bases. The V segment lost 0 bases and the J segment 3 bases; nucleotides outside the gene matches: 6. The CDR3 consists of 16 residues. Germline values: CDR1 MGHRA, CDR2 YSYEKL. The CDR3 reads CASSQDPSSGSYEQYF. The CDR3 DNA reads as TGCGCCAGCAGCCAAGATCCTAGTAGCGGGAGCTACGAGCAGTACTTC.

This clone showed up just a few times. The J gene is TRBJ2-3, the V gene TRBV4-1; no definite D call. Germline V gene lookup returns CDR1 MGHRA and CDR2 YSYEKL. The CDR3 runs to 15 residues. V was cut by 1 base and J by 0 bases, with 8 bases left in between. As DNA, the CDR3 is TGCGCCAGCAGCCAAGTGTTGAGGAGCACAGATACGCAGTATTTT. Its translation: CASSQVLRSTDTQYF.

The rearrangement joins TRBV19 to TRBJ1-5; maybe TRBD1 (5 bases). V dropped 8 bases and J dropped 3 bases, with 11 bases sitting between them. CDR3 size: 13 residues. CDR1 is LNHDA, CDR2 SQIVND, per germline (reference sequence). CDR3 DNA: TGTGCCAGTGGAGGGGTGATCAATCAGCCCCAGCATTTT. Its protein is CASGGVINQPQHF.

This clone was detected once. The chain uses TRBV6-5 and TRBJ1-2; 7 bases fit TRBD1. The CDR3 loop spans 15 amino acids. V lost 0 bases, J lost 8 bases, and 9 bases stayed unmatched. Germline V gene lookup returns CDR1 MNHEY and CDR2 SVGAGI. CDR3 in amino acids: CASSYSSTGVTGYTF. Written as DNA, the CDR3 is TGTGCCAGCAGTTACTCGTCCACAGGGGTAACCGGCTACACCTTC.

V gene TRBV7-9 combines with J gene TRBJ1-2; 7 bases are shared with TRBD1. Germline CDR1 reads SEHNR; CDR2 reads FQNEAQ (reference sequence). The CDR3 consists of 14 residues. V dropped 5 bases and J dropped 6; count of bases not matched to a gene: 9. This CDR3 is CASSAGTDFNGYTF. For the CDR3, the DNA is TGTGCCAGCAGCGCAGGGACAGATTTTAATGGCTACACCTTC.

The chain links TRBV2 to TRBJ1-5, with D hard to call. The CDR3 has 14 amino acids. V was pared by 4 bases and J by 1 base, with 8 bases between. CDR1 and CDR2 (germline): SNHLY, FYNNEI. CDR3 sequence reads: CASSGLLSNQPQHF. CDR3 bases: TGTGCCAGCAGTGGTTTATTGAGCAATCAGCCCCAGCATTTT.

The chain is built from TRBV6-5 and TRBJ1-1, with 9 bases matching TRBD1. Germline values: CDR1 MNHEY, CDR2 SVGAGI. This CDR3 has 15 amino acids. The V and J ends lost 7 bases and 1 base, in that order; junction bases with no gene match: 7. The DNA for the CDR3 is TGTGCCAGCACCATTACAGGGGGCAAGAACACTGAAGCTTTCTTT. Translation: CASTITGGKNTEAFF.

The chain combines TRBV30 with TRBJ1-6, with D perhaps matching TRBD1 (6 bases). V shed 0 bases and J shed 0 bases, with 12 bases lying between them. The V gene's germline CDR1 is GTSNPN and CDR2 SVGIG (reference sequence). This CDR3 is 17 amino acids long. The CDR3 coding sequence is TGTGCCTGGAGTGTACGGGGGGGCAGCTCCTATAATTCACCCCTCCACTTT. Its translation is CAWSVRGGSSYNSPLHF. Based on the CDR3 plus reference TRBV30 and TRBJ1-6, the full variable domain is SQTIHQWPATLVQPVGSPLSLECTVEGTSNPNLYWYRQAAGRGLQLLFYSVGIGQISSEVPQNLSASRPQDRQFILSSKKLLLSDSGFYLCAWSVRGGSSYNSPLHFGNGTRLTVT.

This sequence joins TRBV19 and TRBJ2-7; 11 positions agree with TRBD1. CDR3 size: 14 residues. From germline, CDR1 is LNHDA and CDR2 SQIVND (reference sequence). Trimming cost V 7 bases and J 2 bases; bases outside gene matches: 4. DNA of the CDR3: TGTGCCAGTACCGGGACAGGGGGGCCCTACGAGCAGTACTTC. It codes for CASTGTGGPYEQYF.

The chain couples TRBV4-1 to TRBJ2-7; tentative D call: TRBD2 (5 bases). V gave up 1 base and J gave up 6 bases, with 7 bases separating them. The CDR3 contains 12 residues. The germline gives CDR1 MGHRA, CDR2 YSYEKL. CDR3 region: CASSQAGSEQYF. The CDR3 region has the DNA TGCGCCAGCAGCCAAGCGGGAAGCGAGCAGTACTTC.

The chain employs TRBV10-3 and TRBJ1-2, with 10 nucleotides matching TRBD1. The CDR3 is 21 amino acids. Trimming took 9 bases from V and 3 from J; bases not matched to a gene: 28. Looked up from germline, CDR1 is ENHRY and CDR2 is SYGVKD. The CDR3: CAMASDFFSGDRGQFDYGYTF. CDR3 sequence (DNA): TGTGCCATGGCCAGTGATTTTTTTAGCGGTGACAGGGGGCAATTCGACTATGGCTACACCTTC.

This clone was seen a handful of times. The V gene is TRBV3-1 (or the pseudogene TRBV3-2), the J gene TRBJ1-5, with TRBD1 as a possible D gene (6 bases). This CDR3 contains 14 residues. The germline V and J ends were trimmed by 1 base and 5 bases, with 9 bases remaining between them. The germline gives CDR1 LGHDT, CDR2 YNNKEL (reference sequence). The CDR3 region has the DNA TGTGCCAGCAGCCAAGCGACAGGTCATCAGCCCCAGCATTTT. It yields the protein CASSQATGHQPQHF.